What follows describes a single T cell receptor (beta chain). Its antigen is unknown. Quantitative 5'-RACE with molecular barcodes generated TCR beta libraries. TCRdb reprocessed the 5' RACE reads with MiXCR, giving one entry per CDR3 protein. This table has some 700,000 distinct CDR3 sequences, around 20% appearing once. This sample is part of a study of CD8 T cells in ankylosing spondylitis. Study-wide points: Prior literature has documented some motif variants in synovial fluid and blood from reactive arthritis. Researchers reportedly found disease-linked clones significantly enriched in matched ankylosing spondylitis synovial fluid. Disease-linked clones, CD8+, were relatively rare in peripheral blood. Apparently characteristic of ankylosing spondylitis blood was a TCR beta motif (roughly eight highly homologous variants).

The CDR3 spans 16 residues. CDR1 is DFQATT and CDR2 is SNEGSKA in the germline V gene (reference sequence). V gave up 4 bases and J gave up 6 bases; unmatched junction bases: 13. The chain joins TRBV20-1 to TRBJ1-4; 8 nucleotides line up with TRBD1. This sequence originates from a male donor with ankylosing spondylitis. Input material: blood, either unsorted or a sorted T cell fraction (not recorded which). For the CDR3, the DNA is TGCAGTGCTATAGGGACAGGTCATGTGGGGTATGAAAAACTGTTTTTT. As protein: CSAIGTGHVGYEKLFF.